One and the same sample provided the 3 T cell receptor beta chains below, sequenced in a study of OX40 agonist ivuxolimab in advanced cancers. Library construction relied on the immunoSEQ multiplex PCR assay. This immuneACCESS table, as held by TCRdb, lists in-frame sequences with V and J called but not all clones. Of the missing ones, under half trace to an unresolved V gene in checked studies; the others have no known cause. This sample comprises about 46,000 clones, about 79% of them detected only once. Of the sample, less than 2% falls within the top ten clones. The starting material was CD4+ or CD8+ T cells sorted from blood, obtained in a trial of the OX40 agonist ivuxolimab. These TCRs come from an adult with an advanced solid tumor such as melanoma, head and neck, liver or kidney cancer.

The chain carries TRBV5-6 and TRBJ2-4, with D unresolved. Germline CDR1 SGHDT, CDR2 YYEEEE. Trimming stripped 2 bases from V and 0 bases from J, with 12 bases between. The CDR3 consists of 16 residues. The CDR3 loop is CASSLRTNLAKNIQYF. The DNA for the CDR3 is TGTGCCAGCAGCTTACGTACGAACCTAGCCAAAAACATTCAGTACTTC.

This clone has just a few counts. This rearrangement joins TRBV16 to TRBJ1-6; perhaps TRBD1 as D (5 bases). Germline assignment: CDR1 KGHSY and CDR2 FQNENV. The ends were cut back, 0 bases at V and 9 bases at J, with 12 bases in the middle. The CDR3 covers 15 residues. CDR3 in amino acids: CASSQSAGKGSPLHF. The CDR3 DNA reads as TGTGCCAGCAGCCAATCCGCAGGGAAGGGTTCACCCCTCCACTTT. Full variable domain (missing parts from reference TRBV16 and TRBJ1-6): GEEVAQTPKHLVRGEGQKAKLYCAPIKGHSYVFWYQQVLKNEFKFLISFQNENVFDETGMPKERFSAKCLPNSPCSLEIQATKLEDSAVYFCASSQSAGKGSPLHFGNGTRLTVT.

In nucleotides, the CDR3 is TGTGCCAGCTCACCAGCAGGGGCAGGGGATCAGCCCCAGCATTTT. It is translated as CASSPAGAGDQPQHF. This chain links TRBV18 with TRBJ1-5, with D possibly TRBD1 on 6 matching bases. From germline, CDR1 is KGHSH and CDR2 LQKENI. V lost 2 bases and J lost 5, with 13 bases in between. This CDR3 has 15 residues.